Below, 19 T cell receptor beta chains from the same sample are listed, as sequenced in a study of identical twins. TCRdb processed the 5' RACE reads anew with MiXCR; each CDR3 protein has one entry. The sample yields hundreds of thousands of distinct CDR3 sequences, 8.6% seen once. These same data were also listed under a study on yellow fever vaccine responses in identical twins.

Sequencing was performed on PBMCs. These TCRs come from a woman between 18 and 29 years old in good health.

This CDR3 reads CASIQQGGSTEAFF. DNA for the CDR3: TGTGCCAGCATCCAACAGGGCGGGAGCACTGAAGCTTTCTTT. The rearrangement joins TRBV12-3 or TRBV12-4 to TRBJ1-1; D possibly corresponds to TRBD1 (6 bases). Trimming took 7 bases from V and 4 from J, leaving 16 bases between them. The CDR3 has 14 amino acids.

This clonotype occurred many times. The CDR3 here is CASSPRTGTYYEQYF. The CDR3 coding sequence is TGTGCCAGCAGCCCCCGGACAGGGACCTACTACGAGCAGTACTTC. The chain combines TRBV9 with TRBJ2-7, with 8 bases aligning to TRBD1. The V segment lost 4 bases and the J segment 3 bases; nucleotides outside the gene matches: 9. The germline V gene has CDR1 SGDLS and CDR2 YYNGEE. This CDR3 comprises 15 residues.

This clonotype was counted ten times or more. The rearrangement uses TRBV20-1 and TRBJ2-7; perhaps TRBD1 as D (6 bases). The germline V gene encodes CDR1 DFQATT and CDR2 SNEGSKA (reference sequence). Deletions cut 5 bases from V and 2 bases from J, with 10 bases between. The CDR3 runs to 12 residues. The CDR3: CSARTVTYEQYF. DNA of the CDR3: TGCAGTGCTCGGACAGTTACCTACGAGCAGTACTTC.

This clonotype was seen a handful of times. The rearrangement links TRBV11-1 to TRBJ2-5; D is possibly TRBD1 or TRBD2 (5 bases each). The V end was cut by 2 bases, the J end by 1 base, with 29 bases between. Germline CDR1 SGHAT, CDR2 FQDESV (reference sequence). This CDR3 spans 21 amino acids. CDR3 sequence: CASSLLNRGPSETRPQETQYF. The CDR3 DNA sequence: TGTGCCAGCAGCTTACTTAACCGGGGACCCTCCGAGACAAGGCCCCAAGAGACCCAGTACTTC. Together with reference TRBV11-1 and TRBJ2-5, the CDR3 gives the full variable domain: EAEVAQSPRYKITEKSQAVAFWCDPISGHATLYWYRQILGQGPELLVQFQDESVVDDSQLPKDRFSAERLKGVDSTLKIQPAELGDSAMYLCASSLLNRGPSETRPQETQYFGPGTRLLVL.

This clonotype is a singleton in its sample. The chain has TRBV11-2 and TRBJ2-7; 7 bases are shared with TRBD2. The ends lost 3 bases at V and 3 bases at J; junction bases unmatched: 14. This CDR3 contains 17 residues. CDR1 and CDR2 (germline): SGHAT, FQNNGV. As DNA, the CDR3 is TGTGCCAGCAGCTTGGGCCCCAGCGGGATATGGGGCTACGAGCAGTACTTC. Translation: CASSLGPSGIWGYEQYF.

This clonotype was seen repeatedly, ten times or more. DNA of the CDR3: TGTGCCAGCAGTCCCCGGGGGGGGGAAAGTAATGAAAAACTGTTTTTT. It is translated as CASSPRGGESNEKLFF. This chain joins TRBV12-3 or TRBV12-4 and TRBJ1-4, with a possible D match to TRBD1 (5 bases). The CDR3 has 16 amino acids. V was shortened by 5 bases and J by 4 bases, with 17 bases between the two germline ends.

This clonotype was seen ten or more times. The chain carries TRBV29-1 and TRBJ2-7; 7 bases match TRBD1. V lost 4 bases and J lost 2; bases outside the gene matches: 5. Germline values: CDR1 SQVTM, CDR2 ANQGSEA. The CDR3 sequence is 13 residues long. The CDR3 region is CSVAVTGTYEQYF. The CDR3 DNA reads TGCAGCGTTGCGGTGACAGGGACCTACGAGCAGTACTTC.

V is TRBV5-1 and J is TRBJ2-3; TRBD1 agrees at 7 bases. V shed 0 bases, J shed 1 base, and the junction held 5 bases outside the gene matches. Germline lookup yields CDR1 SGHRS and CDR2 YFSETQ. This CDR3 comprises 16 residues. The CDR3 reads CASSLDGTVGTDTQYF. CDR3 in DNA: TGCGCCAGCAGCTTGGATGGGACAGTGGGCACAGATACGCAGTATTTT.

The sample holds a few counts of this clonotype. The gene calls are TRBV7-8 and TRBJ2-7; 13 bases agree with TRBD2. CDR1 and CDR2 (germline): SGHVS, FQNEAQ. The ends lost 4 bases at V and 6 bases at J; junction bases unmatched: 9. This CDR3 region has 16 residues. DNA for the CDR3: TGTGCCAGCAGCTCACCGGGACTAGCGGGATTCGGCGAGCAGTACTTC. It yields the protein CASSSPGLAGFGEQYF.

The chain combines TRBV14 with TRBJ2-7, with TRBD1 identical over 7 bases. The CDR3 length is 14 residues. Trimming removed 7 bases from V and 3 bases from J; junction bases left unmatched: 9. Germline CDR1 SGHDN, CDR2 FVKESK. The CDR3 coding sequence is TGTGCCAGCACCACCGGGACAGCAAACTACGAGCAGTACTTC. It specifies CASTTGTANYEQYF. Looking up the rest from reference TRBV14 and TRBJ2-7 gives the full variable domain: EAGVTQFPSHSVIEKGQTVTLRCDPISGHDNLYWYRRVMGKEIKFLLHFVKESKQDESGMPNNRFLAERTGGTYSTLKVQPAELEDSGVYFCASTTGTANYEQYFGPGTRLTVT.

This clonotype was found many times. The chain combines TRBV12-3 or TRBV12-4 with TRBJ1-1, with D uncertain. The CDR3 has 14 residues. V lost 7 bases to trimming and J lost 4 bases, with 16 bases between them. CDR3 nucleotides: TGTGCCAGCAAAATCCAGGTCGTCGGCACTGAAGCTTTCTTT. Amino acid sequence: CASKIQVVGTEAFF.

A few counts support this clonotype. The V call is TRBV29-1, the J call TRBJ1-1, with D possibly TRBD1 on 6 matching bases. Germline CDR1 is SQVTM and CDR2 is ANQGSEA. This CDR3 has 12 amino acids. Trimming pared 8 bases from V and 12 bases from J, leaving 22 bases between. The DNA for the CDR3 is TGCAGCTCAACCGACTGGACAGATCAATCTTTCTTT. Amino acids: CSSTDWTDQSFF.

There are many counts of this clonotype. The chain couples TRBV20-1 to TRBJ2-3; no firm D call. V lost 6 bases to trimming and J lost 2 bases, with 12 bases between them. CDR3 length: 13 residues. Per the germline V gene, CDR1 is DFQATT and CDR2 is SNEGSKA (reference sequence). The CDR3 coding sequence is TGCAGTGCCCGAAATCCTATCACAGATACGCAGTATTTT. Amino acid sequence: CSARNPITDTQYF.

This clonotype showed up just a few times. CDR3 sequence: CASSLELARDNEQFF. CDR3 nucleotide sequence: TGTGCCAGCAGCCTAGAACTAGCGCGAGACAATGAGCAGTTCTTC. This rearrangement joins TRBV28 to TRBJ2-1; the match to TRBD2 covers 7 bases. Germline V gene sequence: CDR1 MDHEN, CDR2 SYDVKM. This CDR3 spans 15 amino acids. With V trimmed by 6 bases and J by 5 bases, 10 bases remained unmatched. Combining the CDR3 with reference TRBV28 and TRBJ2-1 gives the whole variable domain DVKVTQSSRYLVKRTGEKVFLECVQDMDHENMFWYRQDPGLGLRLIYFSYDVKMKEKGDIPEGYSVSREKKERFSLILESASTNQTSMYLCASSLELARDNEQFFGPGTRLTVL.

The rearrangement uses TRBV4-1 and TRBJ2-7, with 8 bases lining up with TRBD2. Looked up from germline, CDR1 is MGHRA and CDR2 is YSYEKL. V shed 1 base and J 2 bases; nucleotides not matched to a gene: 7. The CDR3 length is 16 residues. The CDR3 spells CASSQVFPTSAYEQYF. The CDR3 coding sequence is TGCGCCAGCAGCCAAGTTTTTCCGACTAGCGCCTACGAGCAGTACTTC.

This chain joins TRBV20-1 and TRBJ2-3; TRBD2 agrees at 8 bases. This CDR3 is 16 amino acids long. Trimming at V came to 1 base and at J to 1 base, leaving 7 bases not matched to a gene. Germline assignment: CDR1 DFQATT and CDR2 SNEGSKA (reference sequence). The CDR3 nucleotides read TGCAGTGCTAGAGTCGGAGCGGGAGTTCGCACAGATACGCAGTATTTT. Protein: CSARVGAGVRTDTQYF.

J is TRBJ2-1 and V is TRBV11-3, with D possibly being TRBD1 (6 bases). Germline V gene data show CDR1 as SGHNT and CDR2 as YENEEA. Trimming stripped 4 bases from V and 1 base from J, with 23 bases between. CDR3 length equals 19 residues. CDR3 in DNA: TGTGCCAGCAGCTCTGGGGTGGGGGCTATAGCGCAGTCCTACAATGAGCAGTTCTTC. It specifies CASSSGVGAIAQSYNEQFF.

The V gene is TRBV5-1, the J gene TRBJ2-5; 9 bases match TRBD2. CDR1 is SGHRS, CDR2 YFSETQ, per germline. The ends lost 2 bases at V and 4 bases at J; junction bases unmatched: 6. The CDR3 is made up of 15 amino acids. CDR3 residues: CASSFGSGSGETQYF. The CDR3 DNA reads TGCGCCAGCAGCTTCGGTAGCGGGAGCGGAGAGACCCAGTACTTC.

The V call is TRBV7-2, the J call TRBJ2-3; D is possibly TRBD1 (5 bases). The J call is doubtful: the DNA matches TRBJ1-5 better. CDR1 is SGHTA, CDR2 FQGNSA, per germline. This CDR3 has 17 residues. The DNA for the CDR3 is TGTGCCAGCAGCCCTGGGACTAGCGGGAGCCGCACAGATACGCAGCATTTT. It yields the protein CASSPGTSGSRTDTQHF.